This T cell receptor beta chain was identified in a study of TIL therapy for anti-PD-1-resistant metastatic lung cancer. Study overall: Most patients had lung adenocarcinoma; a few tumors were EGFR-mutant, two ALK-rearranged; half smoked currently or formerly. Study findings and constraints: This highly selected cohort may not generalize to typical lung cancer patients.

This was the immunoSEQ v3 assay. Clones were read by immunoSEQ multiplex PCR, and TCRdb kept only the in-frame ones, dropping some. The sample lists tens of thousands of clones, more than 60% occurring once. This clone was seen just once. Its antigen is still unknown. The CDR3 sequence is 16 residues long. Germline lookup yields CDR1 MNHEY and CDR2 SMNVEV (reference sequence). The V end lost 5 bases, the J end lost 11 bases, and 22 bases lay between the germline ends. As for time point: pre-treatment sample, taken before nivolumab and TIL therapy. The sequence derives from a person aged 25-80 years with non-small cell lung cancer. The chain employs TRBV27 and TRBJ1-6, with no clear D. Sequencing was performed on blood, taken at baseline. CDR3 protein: CASSQEGGRVGAPLHF. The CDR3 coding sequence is TGTGCCAGCAGTCAGGAGGGCGGCCGTGTCGGCGCACCCCTCCACTTT.